The sequence of this T cell receptor beta chain was determined in a study of graft-versus-host responses after intestinal transplantation. Profiled with immunoSEQ multiplex PCR; TCRdb holds only in-frame clones, not every one. Of roughly 97,000 clones in the sample, roughly nine tenths were seen once. Germline V gene data show CDR1 as SEHNR and CDR2 as FQNEAQ (reference sequence). The CDR3 extends over 14 amino acids. V gave up 5 bases and J gave up 8 bases; unmatched junction bases: 9. About this clone: Its antigen remains unknown.

Sequences were derived from unstimulated CD4+ T cells sorted from spleen or lymph node cells, sampled before intestinal transplant. This TCR was sampled from a human donor who received an intestinal transplant. This sequence joins TRBV7-9 and TRBJ1-2, with 9 bases fitting TRBD1. The CDR3 loop reads CASSPRQGEGGYTF. In DNA form, the CDR3 reads TGTGCCAGCAGCCCCCGACAGGGGGAGGGAGGCTACACCTTC.